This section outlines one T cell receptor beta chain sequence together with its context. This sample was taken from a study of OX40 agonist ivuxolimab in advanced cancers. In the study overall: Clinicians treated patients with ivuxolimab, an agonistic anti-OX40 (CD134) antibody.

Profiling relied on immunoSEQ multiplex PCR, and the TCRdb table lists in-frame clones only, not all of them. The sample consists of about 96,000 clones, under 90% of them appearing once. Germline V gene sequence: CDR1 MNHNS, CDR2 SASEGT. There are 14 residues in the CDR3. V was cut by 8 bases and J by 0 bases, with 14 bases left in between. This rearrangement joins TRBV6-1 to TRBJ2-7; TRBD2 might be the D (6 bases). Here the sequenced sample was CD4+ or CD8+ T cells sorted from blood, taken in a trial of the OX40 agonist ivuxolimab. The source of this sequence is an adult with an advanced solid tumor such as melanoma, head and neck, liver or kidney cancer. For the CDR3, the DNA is TGTGCCAGCTCCTTAGCGGTTAGCTCCTACGAGCAGTACTTC. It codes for CASSLAVSSYEQYF.